The rows below give T cell receptor beta chains drawn from one sample of a study of cytomegalovirus exposure and HLA in healthy donors. Sequenced by immunoSEQ multiplex PCR; TCRdb stores in-frame clones only, minus some. This sample's table has some 160,000 clones. The sample consisted of PBMCs. These receptors all stem from a man under 40 in good health and CMV-seronegative. CDR3s include the opening cysteine and the closing phenylalanine or tryptophan. The D gene is left open where the match is weak.

D gene: .; J gene: TRBJ2-5; CDR3 length: 13; V gene: TRBV7-9; CDR3 protein: CASSLREQETQYF; CDR3 DNA: TGTGCCAGCAGCTTACGGGAACAAGAGACCCAGTACTTC
D gene: TRBD1; J gene: TRBJ1-1; CDR3 length: 15; V gene: TRBV6-6; CDR3 protein: CASSYSHPRQGRAFF; CDR3 DNA: TGTGCCAGCAGTTACTCGCACCCCAGACAGGGTAGGGCTTTCTTT
D gene: .; J gene: TRBJ1-1; CDR3 length: 14; V gene: TRBV4-2; CDR3 protein: CASSQDAGITEAFF; CDR3 DNA: TGTGCCAGCAGCCAAGACGCCGGGATCACTGAAGCTTTCTTT
D gene: .; J gene: TRBJ2-6; CDR3 length: 15; V gene: TRBV5-1; CDR3 protein: CASSDSISGANVLTF; CDR3 DNA: TGCGCCAGCAGCGACAGCATCTCTGGGGCCAACGTCCTGACTTTC
D gene: .; J gene: TRBJ1-4; CDR3 length: 14; V gene: TRBV19; CDR3 protein: CASSISTGSKKLFF; CDR3 DNA: TGTGCCAGTAGTATATCGACAGGTTCTAAAAAACTGTTTTTT
D gene: .; J gene: TRBJ2-2; CDR3 length: 16; V gene: TRBV2; CDR3 protein: CASSEDSPSNTGELFF; CDR3 DNA: TGTGCCAGCAGTGAAGACTCCCCATCGAACACCGGGGAGCTGTTTTTT
D gene: TRBD2; J gene: TRBJ2-7; CDR3 length: 13; V gene: TRBV29-1; CDR3 protein: CSVGPGGTYEQYF; CDR3 DNA: TGCAGCGTTGGACCCGGGGGGACCTACGAGCAGTACTTC
D gene: .; J gene: TRBJ1-2; CDR3 length: 13; V gene: TRBV2; CDR3 protein: CASSMDSYGSYTF; CDR3 DNA: TGTGCCAGCAGTATGGACAGTTATGGGAGCTACACCTTC
D gene: TRBD1; J gene: TRBJ2-7; CDR3 length: 16; V gene: TRBV7-2; CDR3 protein: CASSKIPGQLYYEQYF; CDR3 DNA: TGTGCCAGCAGCAAAATTCCGGGACAGTTATACTACGAGCAGTACTTC
D gene: .; J gene: TRBJ1-2; CDR3 length: 14; V gene: TRBV6-5; CDR3 protein: CASSYGHGNYGYTF; CDR3 DNA: TGTGCCAGCAGTTACGGGCACGGTAACTATGGCTACACCTTC
D gene: TRBD1; J gene: TRBJ2-7; CDR3 length: 14; V gene: TRBV14; CDR3 protein: CASSQGQNSYEQYF; CDR3 DNA: TGTGCCAGCAGCCAGGGACAGAACTCCTACGAGCAGTACTTC
D gene: TRBD1; J gene: TRBJ1-2; CDR3 length: 14; V gene: TRBV30; CDR3 protein: CAWTRDRSLRGYTF; CDR3 DNA: TGTGCCTGGACCCGGGACAGGTCGTTACGTGGCTACACCTTC
D gene: TRBD1; J gene: TRBJ2-5; CDR3 length: 15; V gene: TRBV11-2; CDR3 protein: CASSWTGSPQETQYF; CDR3 DNA: TGTGCCAGCAGCTGGACAGGGTCCCCCCAAGAGACCCAGTACTTC
D gene: .; J gene: TRBJ2-3; CDR3 length: 12; V gene: TRBV29-1; CDR3 protein: CSVIPTENTQYF; CDR3 DNA: TGCAGCGTTATACCGACAGAAAATACGCAGTATTTT
D gene: .; J gene: TRBJ2-5; CDR3 length: 13; V gene: TRBV12-5; CDR3 protein: CASRQGGGETQYF; CDR3 DNA: TGTGCTAGCCGTCAGGGGGGTGGGGAGACCCAGTACTTC
D gene: .; J gene: TRBJ2-6; CDR3 length: 15; V gene: TRBV28; CDR3 protein: CASSLQGSGANVLTF; CDR3 DNA: TGTGCCAGCAGCCTACAGGGCTCTGGGGCCAACGTCCTGACTTTC
D gene: .; J gene: TRBJ2-2; CDR3 length: 16; V gene: TRBV18; CDR3 protein: CASSPGLTANTGELFF; CDR3 DNA: TGTGCCAGCTCACCGGGGTTGACAGCGAACACCGGGGAGCTGTTTTTT
D gene: TRBD1; J gene: TRBJ1-2; CDR3 length: 15; V gene: TRBV6-5; CDR3 protein: CASSYYHRGLYGYTF; CDR3 DNA: TGTGCCAGCAGTTACTATCACAGGGGCCTTTATGGCTACACCTTC
D gene: .; J gene: TRBJ1-2; CDR3 length: 17; V gene: TRBV7-2; CDR3 protein: CASSPTDTGFPNYGYTF; CDR3 DNA: TGTGCCAGCAGCCCGACGGACACTGGATTCCCTAACTATGGCTACACCTTC
D gene: .; J gene: TRBJ2-7; CDR3 length: 13; V gene: TRBV4-3; CDR3 protein: CASSQESSGEQYF; CDR3 DNA: TGCGCCAGCAGCCAAGAGTCGAGCGGAGAGCAGTACTTC
D gene: TRBD1; J gene: TRBJ1-1; CDR3 length: 13; V gene: TRBV27; CDR3 protein: CASSPWDSPEAFF; CDR3 DNA: TGTGCCAGCAGTCCGTGGGACAGCCCTGAAGCTTTCTTT
D gene: .; J gene: TRBJ2-2; CDR3 length: 17; V gene: TRBV10-3; CDR3 protein: CAINPGWQAGDTGELFF; CDR3 DNA: TGTGCCATCAATCCAGGGTGGCAGGCTGGGGACACCGGGGAGCTGTTTTTT
D gene: .; J gene: TRBJ2-2; CDR3 length: 14; V gene: TRBV7-8; CDR3 protein: CASRNNRETGELFF; CDR3 DNA: TGTGCCAGCAGAAACAACAGGGAAACCGGGGAGCTGTTTTTT
D gene: .; J gene: TRBJ1-1; CDR3 length: 14; V gene: TRBV5-4; CDR3 protein: CASSLPNQGTEAFF; CDR3 DNA: TGTGCCAGCAGCTTGCCCAACCAGGGAACTGAAGCTTTCTTT
D gene: .; J gene: TRBJ2-7; CDR3 length: 13; V gene: TRBV5-4; CDR3 protein: CASSVDEGGEQYF; CDR3 DNA: TGTGCCAGCAGCGTCGATGAGGGTGGCGAGCAGTACTTC
D gene: .; J gene: TRBJ1-1; CDR3 length: 14; V gene: TRBV12-5; CDR3 protein: CASGWGGKNTEAFF; CDR3 DNA: TGTGCTAGTGGTTGGGGGGGGAAAAACACTGAAGCTTTCTTT
D gene: .; J gene: TRBJ2-5; CDR3 length: 14; V gene: TRBV6-5; CDR3 protein: CASSPLSDGETQYF; CDR3 DNA: TGTGCCAGCAGTCCACTGAGTGACGGGGAGACCCAGTACTTC
D gene: .; J gene: TRBJ2-4; CDR3 length: 13; V gene: TRBV28; CDR3 protein: CASSLLASRIQYF; CDR3 DNA: TGTGCCAGCAGCCTTCTAGCGAGTAGGATTCAGTACTTC
D gene: TRBD2; J gene: TRBJ2-1; CDR3 length: 15; V gene: TRBV4-3; CDR3 protein: CASSPSSGSYNEQFF; CDR3 DNA: TGCGCCAGCAGCCCCTCTAGCGGGAGCTACAATGAGCAGTTCTTC
D gene: .; J gene: TRBJ2-2; CDR3 length: 15; V gene: TRBV7-2; CDR3 protein: CASSLTAPGTGELFF; CDR3 DNA: TGTGCCAGCAGCTTGACCGCGCCCGGGACCGGGGAGCTGTTTTTT
D gene: .; J gene: TRBJ2-3; CDR3 length: 13; V gene: TRBV29-1; CDR3 protein: CSVAQGGTLTTYF; CDR3 DNA: TGCAGCGTCGCCCAAGGTGGGACTTTGACCACGTATTTT
D gene: TRBD1; J gene: TRBJ1-2; CDR3 length: 15; V gene: TRBV5-5; CDR3 protein: CASSTRGQGDGGYTF; CDR3 DNA: TGTGCCAGCAGCACACGGGGACAGGGGGACGGTGGCTACACCTTC
D gene: TRBD1; J gene: TRBJ2-1; CDR3 length: 17; V gene: TRBV5-1; CDR3 protein: CASSGTGGVRLYNEQFF; CDR3 DNA: TGCGCCAGCAGCGGGACAGGGGGCGTCCGGTTATACAATGAGCAGTTCTTC
D gene: .; J gene: TRBJ2-1; CDR3 length: 13; V gene: TRBV7-6; CDR3 protein: CASSLGADNEQFF; CDR3 DNA: TGTGCCAGCAGCTTGGGGGCAGATAATGAGCAGTTCTTC
D gene: .; J gene: TRBJ2-1; CDR3 length: 14; V gene: TRBV19; CDR3 protein: CASSIGSSYNEQFF; CDR3 DNA: TGTGCCAGTAGTATCGGGAGCTCCTACAATGAGCAGTTCTTC
D gene: .; J gene: TRBJ1-2; CDR3 length: 13; V gene: TRBV10-3; CDR3 protein: CAISEVSGDGYTF; CDR3 DNA: TGTGCCATCAGTGAAGTATCGGGGGATGGCTACACCTTC
D gene: .; J gene: TRBJ1-1; CDR3 length: 16; V gene: TRBV21-1; CDR3 protein: CASSAPTHPGPAEAFF; CDR3 DNA: TGTGCCAGCAGCGCCCCAACCCACCCTGGGCCGGCTGAAGCTTTCTTT
D gene: .; J gene: TRBJ1-1; CDR3 length: 16; V gene: TRBV12-5; CDR3 protein: CASGGSYRVTNTEAFF; CDR3 DNA: TGTGCTAGTGGTGGTAGTTACAGGGTCACGAACACTGAAGCTTTCTTT
D gene: .; J gene: TRBJ1-5; CDR3 length: 14; V gene: TRBV2; CDR3 protein: CASSDRVINQPQHF; CDR3 DNA: TGTGCCAGCAGTGATCGGGTCATCAATCAGCCCCAGCATTTT
D gene: .; J gene: TRBJ1-5; CDR3 length: 15; V gene: TRBV5-5; CDR3 protein: CASSLEGLSNQPQHF; CDR3 DNA: TGTGCCAGCAGCTTGGAAGGACTTAGCAATCAGCCCCAGCATTTT
D gene: .; J gene: TRBJ2-1; CDR3 length: 14; V gene: TRBV27; CDR3 protein: CASSLSGRYNEQFF; CDR3 DNA: TGTGCCAGCAGTTTAAGCGGGCGCTACAATGAGCAGTTCTTC
D gene: .; J gene: TRBJ2-2; CDR3 length: 14; V gene: TRBV7-3; CDR3 protein: CASSASGNTGELFF; CDR3 DNA: TGTGCCAGCAGCGCGAGCGGTAACACCGGGGAGCTGTTTTTT
D gene: .; J gene: TRBJ2-7; CDR3 length: 12; V gene: TRBV30; CDR3 protein: CAWSSPLYEQYF; CDR3 DNA: TGTGCCTGGAGCTCCCCCCTCTACGAGCAGTACTTC
D gene: TRBD2; J gene: TRBJ2-7; CDR3 length: 16; V gene: TRBV5-1; CDR3 protein: CASSTSGTSASYEQYF; CDR3 DNA: TGCGCCAGCAGCACGTCCGGGACTAGCGCCTCCTACGAGCAGTACTTC
D gene: .; J gene: TRBJ2-1; CDR3 length: 14; V gene: TRBV6-5; CDR3 protein: CASSYTRTYNEQFF; CDR3 DNA: TGTGCCAGCAGTTACACCAGGACTTACAATGAGCAGTTCTTC
D gene: TRBD1; J gene: TRBJ1-1; CDR3 length: 19; V gene: TRBV4-1; CDR3 protein: CASSQNTIGTGIPNTEAFF; CDR3 DNA: TGCGCCAGCAGCCAAAACACAATCGGGACAGGGATTCCTAACACTGAAGCTTTCTTT
D gene: TRBD2; J gene: TRBJ2-3; CDR3 length: 15; V gene: TRBV5-1; CDR3 protein: CASSLTSGVTDTQYF; CDR3 DNA: TGCGCCAGCAGCTTGACGAGCGGGGTAACAGATACGCAGTATTTT
D gene: TRBD2; J gene: TRBJ2-2; CDR3 length: 15; V gene: TRBV28; CDR3 protein: CASNPPAGGPGELFF; CDR3 DNA: TGTGCCAGCAATCCCCCAGCGGGAGGGCCCGGGGAGCTGTTTTTT
D gene: .; J gene: TRBJ1-5; CDR3 length: 16; V gene: TRBV28; CDR3 protein: CASSEPTARDNQPQHF; CDR3 DNA: TGTGCCAGCAGCGAACCTACAGCCAGGGACAACCAGCCCCAGCATTTT
D gene: TRBD2; J gene: TRBJ2-7; CDR3 length: 16; V gene: TRBV19; CDR3 protein: CASSTRMGSGSYEQYF; CDR3 DNA: TGTGCCAGTAGTACACGTATGGGTAGCGGGAGTTACGAGCAGTACTTC
D gene: TRBD2; J gene: TRBJ2-5; CDR3 length: 14; V gene: TRBV9; CDR3 protein: CASSAPSGGETQYF; CDR3 DNA: TGTGCCAGCAGCGCCCCTAGCGGTGGGGAGACCCAGTACTTC
D gene: .; J gene: TRBJ2-5; CDR3 length: 13; V gene: TRBV5-1; CDR3 protein: CASSLDREETQYF; CDR3 DNA: TGCGCCAGCAGCTTGGACAGAGAAGAGACCCAGTACTTC